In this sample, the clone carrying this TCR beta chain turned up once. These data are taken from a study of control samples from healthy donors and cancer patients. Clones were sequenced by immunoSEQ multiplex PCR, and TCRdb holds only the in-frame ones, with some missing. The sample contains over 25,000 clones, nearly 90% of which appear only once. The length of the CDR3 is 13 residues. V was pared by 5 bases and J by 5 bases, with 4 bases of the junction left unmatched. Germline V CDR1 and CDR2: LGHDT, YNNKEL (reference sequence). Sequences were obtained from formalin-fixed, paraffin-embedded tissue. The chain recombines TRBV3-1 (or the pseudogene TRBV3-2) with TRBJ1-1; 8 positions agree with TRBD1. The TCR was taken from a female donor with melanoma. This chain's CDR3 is CASSNRGGTEAFF. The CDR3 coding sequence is TGTGCCAGCAGCAACAGGGGGGGGACTGAAGCTTTCTTT.